This entry lists 29 T cell receptor beta chains sequenced from one sample in a study of blood T cell repertoires in COVID-19. Data came from immunoSEQ multiplex PCR; TCRdb stores just in-frame clones and leaves some out. Among tens of thousands of clones listed, under 85% were seen once. Sequenced: peripheral blood. These receptors were collected from a man aged 55-75 years with acute or convalescent COVID-19.

This rearrangement joins TRBV4-2 to TRBJ2-5, with 10 bases lining up with TRBD1. V was clipped by 1 base and J by 1 base; unmatched bases: 12. The CDR3 runs to 19 residues. CDR1 is LGHNA and CDR2 is YNFKEQ in the germline V gene. CDR3 sequence: CASSQATGGEGILQETQYF. CDR3 bases: TGTGCCAGCAGCCAAGCGACAGGGGGCGAAGGTATTCTCCAAGAGACCCAGTACTTC.

J is TRBJ1-5 and V is TRBV7-9; 10 bases are shared with TRBD1. Germline CDR1 is SEHNR and CDR2 is FQNEAQ (reference sequence). Unmatched junction bases numbered 6, after V lost 4 bases and J lost 6 bases. The CDR3 extends over 15 amino acids. The CDR3 is CASSSLGTGVQPQHF. CDR3 DNA: TGTGCCAGCAGCTCCCTTGGGACAGGGGTTCAGCCCCAGCATTTT.

The chain uses TRBV3-1 (or the pseudogene TRBV3-2) and TRBJ1-4; D unclear. V lost 2 bases, J lost 8 bases, and 21 bases lay in between. The CDR3 has 17 residues. The germline V gene encodes CDR1 LGHDT and CDR2 YNNKEL (reference sequence). Written as DNA, the CDR3 is TGTGCCAGCAGCCAACGACTAATGCTAACATCGAAGGAAAAACTGTTTTTT. This codes for CASSQRLMLTSKEKLFF.

The chain links TRBV5-4 to TRBJ2-1, with D possibly matching TRBD1 (6 bases). This CDR3 comprises 13 residues. Between the trimmed V and J ends, which lost 2 bases and 10 bases, there was a span of 13 bases. Per germline, CDR1 SGHNT and CDR2 YYREEE (reference sequence). CDR3 DNA: TGTGCCAGCAGCTTAGAACAAACAGGGGAGCAGTTCTTC. Its translation: CASSLEQTGEQFF.

This chain joins TRBV19 and TRBJ1-2; 7 bases match TRBD1. The junction had 3 bases not matched to a gene; V was cut back by 7 bases and J by 4 bases. Germline lookup yields CDR1 LNHDA and CDR2 SQIVND (reference sequence). The CDR3 has 12 residues. The CDR3 bases are TGTGCCAGTAACAGGGGAACCTATGGCTACACCTTC. Translation gives CASNRGTYGYTF.

J is TRBJ1-5 and V is TRBV30; the D is unclear. The CDR3 has 13 amino acids. V was clipped by 0 bases and J by 0 bases, with 3 bases between them. The germline V gene has CDR1 GTSNPN and CDR2 SVGIG (reference sequence). The CDR3, as DNA: TGTGCCTGGAGTGTCTCTAGCAATCAGCCCCAGCATTTT. It translates to CAWSVSSNQPQHF.

This clone was seen only once. The gene calls are TRBV18 and TRBJ2-3; D is uncertain. This CDR3 region has 14 residues. CDR1 and CDR2 from the germline V gene are KGHSH and LQKENI. With 2 bases removed from V and 2 bases from J, the gap between germline ends came to 8 bases. CDR3 coding DNA: TGTGCCAGCTCACCAGGCAGTTACACAGATACGCAGTATTTT. This encodes CASSPGSYTDTQYF. The full variable domain, in which reference TRBV18 and TRBJ2-3 provide the parts outside the CDR3, is NAGVMQNPRHLVRRRGQEARLRCSPMKGHSHVYWYRQLPEEGLKFMVYLQKENIIDESGMPKERFSAEFPKEGPSILRIQQVVRGDSAAYFCASSPGSYTDTQYFGPGTRLTVL.

This chain uses TRBV30 with TRBJ1-6, with D perhaps TRBD1 (6 bases). Germline CDR1 is GTSNPN and CDR2 is SVGIG (reference sequence). The CDR3 has 15 residues. V dropped 3 bases and J dropped 5 bases, with 14 bases sitting between them. The chain's CDR3 is CAWRIPTGDNSPLHF. The CDR3 DNA follows: TGTGCCTGGAGAATCCCGACAGGTGATAATTCACCCCTCCACTTT.

The chain links TRBV5-6 to TRBJ2-3, with TRBD2 matching 7 bases. The germline CDR1 and CDR2 sequences are SGHDT and YYEEEE. Trimming cost V 0 bases and J 5 bases; bases outside gene matches: 6. The CDR3 has 15 amino acids. CDR3 sequence: CASSLAGGRVDTQYF. The CDR3 coding sequence is TGTGCCAGCAGCTTGGCGGGGGGACGGGTAGATACGCAGTATTTT.

The chain uses TRBV7-9 and TRBJ2-1; 13 bases are a match to TRBD2. This CDR3 is built from 16 residues. The germline CDR1 and CDR2 sequences are SEHNR and FQNEAQ (reference sequence). V shed 4 bases and J 5 bases; nucleotides not matched to a gene: 5. CDR3 loop: CASSSPGLAGNNEQFF. CDR3 DNA sequence: TGTGCCAGCAGCTCGCCGGGACTAGCGGGGAACAATGAGCAGTTCTTC.

There are many counts of this clone. The genes are TRBV9 and TRBJ2-3, with D tentatively TRBD1 (6 bases). Trimming removed 0 bases at V and 3 bases at J, with 14 bases between. CDR3 length: 16 amino acids. CDR1 and CDR2 (germline): SGDLS, YYNGEE. This CDR3 is CASSVVQGGPTDTQYF. CDR3 DNA sequence: TGTGCCAGCAGCGTAGTACAGGGCGGGCCGACAGATACGCAGTATTTT.

The chain recombines TRBV5-8 with TRBJ2-6; D uncertain. The germline V and J ends were trimmed by 3 bases and 1 base, with 14 bases remaining between them. Germline V gene data show CDR1 as SGHTS and CDR2 as YDEGEE. The length of the CDR3 is 17 residues. CDR3 amino acids: CASSSSSYLSGANVLTF. The DNA of the CDR3 is TGTGCCAGCAGCTCCTCCTCGTATCTATCTGGGGCCAACGTCCTGACTTTC.

This clone was detected ten times or more. The chain joins TRBV5-1 to TRBJ2-1; possible D gene TRBD2, 5 bases. CDR1 is SGHRS and CDR2 is YFSETQ in the germline V gene. This CDR3 is 14 amino acids long. Deletions cut 4 bases from V and 4 bases from J, with 12 bases between. CDR3 nucleotides: TGCGCCAGCAGCCCGCAACTAGTTTACAATGAGCAGTTCTTC. This encodes CASSPQLVYNEQFF.

This clone was recorded a few times. The rearrangement uses TRBV6-5 and TRBJ1-5; 12 bases line up with TRBD1. The CDR3 is 16 amino acids. After removal of 4 bases from V and 5 bases from J, the junction contained 6 bases not matched to a gene. Germline V gene data show CDR1 as MNHEY and CDR2 as SVGAGI. As DNA, the CDR3 is TGTGCCAGCAGTTCTTCCGGGACAGGGGGCGATCAGCCCCAGCATTTT. Amino acid sequence: CASSSSGTGGDQPQHF.

This clone was observed a single time. The V call is TRBV7-2, the J call TRBJ1-1, with D unclear. The CDR3 is 14 residues long. The germline CDR1 and CDR2 sequences are SGHTA and FQGNSA. V lost 1 base to trimming and J lost 7 bases, with 13 bases between them. The DNA of the CDR3 is TGTACCAGCAGCTTAGAAGTCCTAAGAAATGAAGCTTTCTTT. This sequence encodes CTSSLEVLRNEAFF.

The CDR3 coding sequence is TGTGCCTCAGTCTCGGGACTAGCGGAATACGAGCAGTACTTC. This translates into CASVSGLAEYEQYF. The chain links TRBV6-5 to TRBJ2-7; 11 bases match TRBD2. The germline CDR1 and CDR2 sequences are MNHEY and SVGAGI. There are 14 residues in the CDR3. Losses at the gene ends were 11 bases for V and 4 bases for J; bases not matched to a gene: 10.

This chain links TRBV24-1 with TRBJ2-7, with 8 positions matching TRBD1. CDR3 size: 16 residues. The germline V gene encodes CDR1 KGHDR and CDR2 SFDVKD. The junction had 9 bases not matched to a gene; V was cut back by 4 bases and J by 2 bases. The CDR3 DNA follows: TGTGCCACCAGTGACCTTGCCCGGGACAGGACCTACGAGCAGTACTTC. This gives the protein CATSDLARDRTYEQYF.

The J gene is TRBJ1-1, the V gene TRBV4-1, with TRBD1 matching 8 bases. Germline values: CDR1 MGHRA, CDR2 YSYEKL. CDR3 length: 15 residues. The V segment lost 4 bases and the J segment 2 bases; nucleotides outside the gene matches: 6. The CDR3 DNA sequence: TGCGCCAGCAGCCCGTGGGACAGGATAAACACTGAAGCTTTCTTT. It is translated as CASSPWDRINTEAFF.

The chain combines TRBV4-3 with TRBJ2-7, with TRBD1 matching 7 bases. This CDR3 is 18 amino acids long. The trim removed 0 bases at V and 2 bases at J, leaving 13 bases unmatched. Per germline, CDR1 LGHNA and CDR2 YSLEER. This chain's CDR3 is CASSQEYLRTGVPYEQYF. Here the CDR3 DNA reads TGCGCCAGCAGCCAAGAATACCTCAGGACAGGTGTCCCCTACGAGCAGTACTTC.

The rearrangement uses TRBV7-2 and TRBJ2-7; TRBD1 agrees at 10 bases. Germline trimming cut 5 bases from V and 7 bases from J; bases unmatched to any gene: 8. The CDR3 consists of 14 residues. CDR1 is SGHTA, CDR2 FQGNSA, per germline. The CDR3 here is CASSPRTGGSEQYF. DNA for the CDR3: TGTGCCAGCAGCCCTAGGACAGGGGGGAGTGAGCAGTACTTC.

This chain uses TRBV19 with TRBJ1-2, with D possibly matching TRBD1 (6 bases). The CDR3 sequence is 14 residues long. Trimming took off 9 bases at V and 0 bases at J, with 14 bases between the two ends. Looked up from germline, CDR1 is LNHDA and CDR2 is SQIVND (reference sequence). In nucleotides, the CDR3 is TGTGCCAGAGGGGGAAAGCAGACTAACTATGGCTACACCTTC. This sequence encodes CARGGKQTNYGYTF.

This clone was counted a few times. J is TRBJ2-1 and V is TRBV29-1; 8 bases match TRBD2. Germline V gene sequence: CDR1 SQVTM, CDR2 ANQGSEA. The V gene end was trimmed by 7 bases and the J gene end by 4 bases; junction bases not matched to a gene: 15. This CDR3 has 16 residues. Written as DNA, the CDR3 is TGCAGCGCCATAACTGGGACTAGTCCCCTTTACAATGAGCAGTTCTTC. Protein: CSAITGTSPLYNEQFF.

J is TRBJ1-1 and V is TRBV27; 10 bases line up with TRBD1. Germline loops: CDR1 MNHEY, CDR2 SMNVEV (reference sequence). V shed 6 bases and J 1 base; nucleotides not matched to a gene: 2. CDR3 length: 14 amino acids. For the CDR3, the DNA is TGTGCCAGCAGAAGACAGGGGGCGAACACTGAAGCTTTCTTT. Amino acid sequence: CASRRQGANTEAFF.

J is TRBJ2-2 and V is TRBV7-2; the match to TRBD1 covers 9 bases. Per the germline V gene, CDR1 is SGHTA and CDR2 is FQGNSA. Unmatched junction bases numbered 5, after V lost 5 bases and J lost 1 base. This CDR3 has 16 amino acids. In nucleotides, the CDR3 is TGTGCCAGCAGCCCGAGGACAGGGGAGAACACCGGGGAGCTGTTTTTT. It codes for CASSPRTGENTGELFF.

In its sample, this clone was seen once. This rearrangement joins TRBV6-6 to TRBJ2-7, with 10 bases lining up with TRBD1. Germline CDR1 reads MNHNY; CDR2 reads SVGAGI (reference sequence). Trimming took 6 bases from V and 4 from J; bases not matched to a gene: 3. The CDR3 consists of 13 residues. CDR3 bases: TGTGCCAGCAGCGGGACAGGGGAATACGAGCAGTACTTC. Protein sequence: CASSGTGEYEQYF.

The V gene is TRBV5-6, the J gene TRBJ1-6, with a possible D match to TRBD1 (6 bases). Trimming removed 4 bases from V and 14 bases from J, with 13 bases in between. This CDR3 comprises 12 residues. Germline V gives CDR1 SGHDT, CDR2 YYEEEE. CDR3 region: CASSQGTFSLHF. CDR3 bases: TGTGCCAGCAGCCAAGGGACATTCTCCCTCCACTTT.

The chain carries TRBV20-1 and TRBJ2-1, with D perhaps TRBD2 (5 bases). In germline, CDR1 is DFQATT, CDR2 SNEGSKA (reference sequence). This CDR3 contains 14 residues. Trimming removed 5 bases from V and 4 bases from J, with 15 bases in between. CDR3 DNA sequence: TGCAGTGCTCGTGGTCCGGGAAGGTACAATGAGCAGTTCTTC. It codes for CSARGPGRYNEQFF.

The V call is TRBV7-9, the J call TRBJ2-2; TRBD1 aligns across 8 bases. Unmatched junction bases numbered 4, after V lost 4 bases and J lost 3 bases. CDR1 SEHNR and CDR2 FQNEAQ come from the germline V gene (reference sequence). CDR3 size: 15 residues. The CDR3 nucleotides are TGTGCCAGCAGCTCGGACAGGGTGGACACCGGGGAGCTGTTTTTT. This translates into CASSSDRVDTGELFF.

The chain links TRBV6-2 or TRBV6-3 to TRBJ1-1; D is possibly TRBD1 (6 bases). Deletions cut 2 bases from V and 1 base from J, with 11 bases between. Looked up from germline, CDR1 is MNHEY and CDR2 is SVGEGT. CDR3 length equals 15 residues. The CDR3 is CASSYAGEGNTEAFF. The DNA of the CDR3 is TGTGCCAGCAGTTACGCAGGGGAAGGGAACACTGAAGCTTTCTTT.